Sequencing of this TCR beta chain was carried out in a study of cytomegalovirus exposure and HLA in healthy donors. Study-wide context: Early on, a data release was issued that held roughly 86 million unique TCRs from HLA-typed donors.

Turning to this clone: Its antigen is unidentified.

Germline CDR1 reads LNHDA; CDR2 reads SQIVND (reference sequence). CDR3 length: 15 amino acids. V shed 7 bases, J shed 3 bases, and the junction held 8 bases outside the gene matches. Study-level points and caveats: An assumption of roughly uniform sequencing depth across donors underlay the presence/absence analyses. Researchers reported that three CMV-associated chains were confirmed in vitro as CMV antigen-specific. The authors reported that TCR beta sequences could predict HLA-A and HLA-B alleles. These predictions were accurate for most subjects in the first cohort.

The PCR contained 60 Vbeta and 13 Jbeta primers. Method: immunoSEQ multiplex PCR; TCRdb's copy keeps in-frame clones and lacks some. Among roughly 190,000 clones listed, 80% were seen once. The chain joins TRBV19 to TRBJ2-1; 8 positions match TRBD2. This clonotype was sampled from a woman in her thirties or forties in good health and CMV-seronegative. The sample taken for sequencing was PBMCs. The CDR3 DNA sequence: TGTGCCAGTAACCCAACTAGCGGCAACTACAATGAGCAGTTCTTC. Residues: CASNPTSGNYNEQFF.